The 18 T cell receptor beta chains below were found in one sample sequenced in a study of monozygotic twins with inflammatory bowel disease. TCRdb re-called the 5' RACE reads; one entry per CDR3 protein, DNA not given. Its listing shows a few hundred thousand distinct CDR3 sequences. The sequencing input was blood. The source of these receptors is a human donor with ulcerative colitis or Crohn's disease, or a healthy co-twin of an affected twin (not recorded which).

The chain uses TRBV6-5 and TRBJ2-7; the TCRdb call, TRBD1, lacks DNA for checking. This CDR3 has 18 residues. CDR1 and CDR2 (germline): MNHEY, SVGAGI. The CDR3 is CASSYSTNRVLFSYEQYF.

This chain uses TRBV5-6 with TRBJ2-4; as DNA is missing, the TRBD1 call by TCRdb cannot be tested. Germline-derived CDR1 and CDR2 are SGHDT and YYEEEE. The CDR3 length is 16 residues. The chain's CDR3 is CASSLGPGSGKNIQYF.

This chain's CDR3 is CASSPPGRGRRNEQFF. V usage is TRBV18 and J usage is TRBJ2-1; no DNA is available, so the TRBD1 call from TCRdb remains unchecked. CDR1 and CDR2 from the germline V gene are KGHSH and LQKENI. The CDR3 runs 16 residues.

This chain joins TRBV28 and TRBJ2-7; lacking DNA, the TRBD1 call made by TCRdb goes unchecked. The CDR3 extends over 15 amino acids. From germline, CDR1 is MDHEN and CDR2 SYDVKM. CDR3 protein: CASSLWRGQLYEQYF.

The V and J genes are TRBV6-5 and TRBJ1-2. Per the germline V gene, CDR1 is MNHEY and CDR2 is SVGAGI. The CDR3 spans 13 residues. The CDR3 region is CASSSGNNYGYTF.

This rearrangement joins TRBV2 to TRBJ1-6; checking the TCRdb D call of TRBD1 is not possible without DNA. The CDR3 has 15 residues. CDR1 SNHLY and CDR2 FYNNEI come from the germline V gene. This CDR3 is CASSADGTVNSPLHF. Together with reference TRBV2 and TRBJ1-6, the CDR3 gives the full variable domain: EPEVTQTPSHQVTQMGQEVILRCVPISNHLYFYWYRQILGQKVEFLVSFYNNEISEKSEIFDDQFSVERPDGSNFTLKIRSTKLEDSAMYFCASSADGTVNSPLHFGNGTRLTVT.

The J gene is TRBJ2-3, the V gene TRBV4-3. The CDR3 covers 15 residues. Germline CDR1 is LGHNA and CDR2 is YSLEER. The CDR3 protein is CASSPVGLAADTQYF.

The V gene is TRBV28, the J gene TRBJ2-1; TCRdb outputs TRBD1, but without DNA this stays unchecked. This CDR3 contains 16 residues. From germline, CDR1 is MDHEN and CDR2 SYDVKM. The chain's CDR3 is CASRTAGTGLRNEQFF.

The chain recombines TRBV7-9 with TRBJ2-1; the D gene TCRdb calls, TRBD1, cannot be checked with no DNA. The length of the CDR3 is 16 residues. The germline gives CDR1 SEHNR, CDR2 FQNEAQ (reference sequence). The chain's CDR3 is CASSHPAGTLNNEQFF. Full variable domain (outside the CDR3, taken from reference TRBV7-9 and TRBJ2-1): DTGVSQNPRHKITKRGQNVTFRCDPISEHNRLYWYRQTLGQGPEFLTYFQNEAQLEKSRLLSDRFSAERPKGSFSTLEIQRTEQGDSAMYLCASSHPAGTLNNEQFFGPGTRLTVL.

V is TRBV7-2 and J is TRBJ2-5; lacking DNA, the TRBD1 call made by TCRdb goes unchecked. CDR1 is SGHTA, CDR2 FQGNSA, per germline. This CDR3 region has 15 residues. This CDR3 reads CASSFAPQGGETQYF.

The CDR3 protein is CASSLDGRAPNTIYF. The chain combines TRBV5-1 with TRBJ1-3. The CDR3 loop spans 15 amino acids. Germline lookup yields CDR1 SGHRS and CDR2 YFSETQ.

The chain has TRBV2 and TRBJ2-7; TCRdb indicates TRBD1, and absent DNA this call remains unverified. CDR1 and CDR2 (germline): SNHLY, FYNNEI. This CDR3 is 15 amino acids long. Here the CDR3 reads CASSEEGGQSYEQYF.

The chain employs TRBV20-1 and TRBJ2-7; TCRdb picks TRBD1, but there is no DNA to check that call. The CDR3 is 13 amino acids. Germline V gene sequence: CDR1 DFQATT, CDR2 SNEGSKA (reference sequence). The CDR3 loop is CSAPPDGTSRQYF.

The chain links TRBV7-2 to TRBJ1-2; without DNA, the TCRdb call of TRBD1 cannot be checked. There are 13 residues in the CDR3. CDR1 and CDR2 from the germline V gene are SGHTA and FQGNSA. CDR3: CASSLQGIGGYTF.

The V call is TRBV18, the J call TRBJ1-5; TCRdb's D gene call, TRBD1, goes unchecked for lack of DNA. Per germline, CDR1 KGHSH and CDR2 LQKENI. The CDR3 has 17 amino acids. The CDR3 loop reads CASSFRTGRGSSQPQHF.

The V gene is TRBV18, the J gene TRBJ2-5. The V gene's germline CDR1 is KGHSH and CDR2 LQKENI. The CDR3 sequence is 14 residues long. The CDR3: CASSPISLEETQYF.

The rearrangement links TRBV3-1 to TRBJ2-7; TCRdb indicates TRBD1, and absent DNA this call remains unverified. The CDR3 length is 13 residues. Germline-derived CDR1 and CDR2 are LGHDT and YNNKEL (reference sequence). CDR3: CATGQLSSYEQYF.

This rearrangement joins TRBV24-1 to TRBJ2-1; TCRdb selects TRBD2, and the lack of DNA leaves this call unchecked. From germline, CDR1 is KGHDR and CDR2 SFDVKD. CDR3 length: 16 amino acids. CDR3 amino acids: CATSGDGTSGYNEQFF.